A selection of T cell receptor beta chains follows, all from one sample in a study of blood T cell repertoires in COVID-19. The repertoire was sequenced with immunoSEQ multiplex PCR; TCRdb's copy has only in-frame clones and lacks some. Altogether 300,000 to 350,000 clones are present, approximately 89% being singletons, with the ten largest covering more than 3%. The source material was peripheral blood. The receptors originated from a woman under 30 who had recovered from COVID-19. The CDR3 runs from the conserved cysteine through the conserved F or W. Fields, in order: CDR3 DNA, CDR3 protein, clone size, V gene, D gene, J gene. The D gene is left open where the match is weak. Not every row has a clone size; where given, it reads once, few, many or a size class.

CDR3nt: TGTGCCAGCAGCTTGGAGGGGAGGAGAGGGGGCTACACCTTC
CDR3aa: CASSLEGRRGGYTF
abundance: NA
v_gene: TRBV5-8
d_gene: NA
j_gene: TRBJ1-2

CDR3nt: TGTGCCAGCAGCCTCTATAAGAGCTCCTACAATGAGCAGTTCTTC
CDR3aa: CASSLYKSSYNEQFF
abundance: NA
v_gene: TRBV5-4
d_gene: NA
j_gene: TRBJ2-1

CDR3nt: TGTGCCAGCCGGCAGGGGGCGGCCGGGGAGCTGTTTTTT
CDR3aa: CASRQGAAGELFF
abundance: NA
v_gene: TRBV6-5
d_gene: TRBD1
j_gene: TRBJ2-2

CDR3nt: TGTGCCAGCAGCAACGCGGGTGGGGGCTACACCTTC
CDR3aa: CASSNAGGGYTF
abundance: NA
v_gene: TRBV6-5
d_gene: NA
j_gene: TRBJ1-2

CDR3nt: TGTGCCAGTAGTTCCGGGACAGGGAGGATTGGGCCCCAGCATTTT
CDR3aa: CASSSGTGRIGPQHF
abundance: NA
v_gene: TRBV19
d_gene: TRBD1
j_gene: TRBJ1-5

CDR3nt: TGCGCCAGCAGCTCGGGGACAGGGAGGAATGAGCAGTTCTTC
CDR3aa: CASSSGTGRNEQFF
abundance: NA
v_gene: TRBV5-1
d_gene: TRBD1
j_gene: TRBJ2-1

CDR3nt: TGTGCCAGTACCTTTCGACGGAGTGGTAACACTGAAGCTTTCTTT
CDR3aa: CASTFRRSGNTEAFF
abundance: NA
v_gene: TRBV19
d_gene: NA
j_gene: TRBJ1-1

CDR3nt: TGCGCCAGCAGTGATTGGGCCTCGGGGGCTTTCTTT
CDR3aa: CASSDWASGAFF
abundance: NA
v_gene: TRBV10-2
d_gene: NA
j_gene: TRBJ1-1

CDR3nt: TGCGCCAGCAGCCAGAAGTCGGGTTATGGCTACACCTTC
CDR3aa: CASSQKSGYGYTF
abundance: NA
v_gene: TRBV4-3
d_gene: NA
j_gene: TRBJ1-2

CDR3nt: TGTGCCAGCAGCGTAGGCGGGAGTTCCTACAATGAGCAGTTCTTC
CDR3aa: CASSVGGSSYNEQFF
abundance: once
v_gene: TRBV11-3
d_gene: TRBD2
j_gene: TRBJ2-1

CDR3nt: TGTGCTTTGCAAACTAGCGGGAGATACAATGAGCAGTTCTTC
CDR3aa: CALQTSGRYNEQFF
abundance: NA
v_gene: TRBV6-5
d_gene: TRBD2
j_gene: TRBJ2-1

CDR3nt: TGTGCCAGCAGCTTAGTATCAGGGCCGAACACTGAAGCTTTCTTT
CDR3aa: CASSLVSGPNTEAFF
abundance: NA
v_gene: TRBV13
d_gene: NA
j_gene: TRBJ1-1

CDR3nt: TGTGCCAGCAGCAAAGCGCTTCTAGCGGGAGTAGTAGAGACCCAGTACTTC
CDR3aa: CASSKALLAGVVETQYF
abundance: NA
v_gene: TRBV21-1
d_gene: NA
j_gene: TRBJ2-5

CDR3nt: TGTGCCAGCAGCTTGGGGGGACTAGCTGCTTTCTTT
CDR3aa: CASSLGGLAAFF
abundance: NA
v_gene: TRBV5-6
d_gene: NA
j_gene: TRBJ1-1

CDR3nt: TGTGCCACCAGCAGAGGGAGCGGGAGAGGGTTCGATGAGCAGTTCTTC
CDR3aa: CATSRGSGRGFDEQFF
abundance: NA
v_gene: TRBV15
d_gene: TRBD2
j_gene: TRBJ2-1

CDR3nt: TGTGCCAGCAGTTACTCGATTCGTAGGGGGAACACTGAAGCTTTCTTT
CDR3aa: CASSYSIRRGNTEAFF
abundance: NA
v_gene: TRBV6-5
d_gene: NA
j_gene: TRBJ1-1

CDR3nt: TGTGCCAGCAGCCGCGGACAGGGAGAGGGCTACACCTTC
CDR3aa: CASSRGQGEGYTF
abundance: NA
v_gene: TRBV7-9
d_gene: TRBD1
j_gene: TRBJ1-2

CDR3nt: TGTGCCAGCAGCTTGATCGGGACAGGGATCACTGAAGCTTTCTTT
CDR3aa: CASSLIGTGITEAFF
abundance: NA
v_gene: TRBV5-5
d_gene: TRBD1
j_gene: TRBJ1-1

CDR3nt: TGTGCCAGTAGTATTAATGGACAGCCTAACACTGAAGCTTTCTTT
CDR3aa: CASSINGQPNTEAFF
abundance: NA
v_gene: TRBV19
d_gene: NA
j_gene: TRBJ1-1

CDR3nt: TGTGCCAGCAGCCAACCCTTAGCGGGAGGCACAGATACGCAGTATTTT
CDR3aa: CASSQPLAGGTDTQYF
abundance: few
v_gene: TRBV11-3
d_gene: TRBD2
j_gene: TRBJ2-3

CDR3nt: TGTGCCAGCAGCTGGACCGGGACAGGGGTCACAGATACGCAGTATTTT
CDR3aa: CASSWTGTGVTDTQYF
abundance: NA
v_gene: TRBV7-9
d_gene: TRBD1
j_gene: TRBJ2-3